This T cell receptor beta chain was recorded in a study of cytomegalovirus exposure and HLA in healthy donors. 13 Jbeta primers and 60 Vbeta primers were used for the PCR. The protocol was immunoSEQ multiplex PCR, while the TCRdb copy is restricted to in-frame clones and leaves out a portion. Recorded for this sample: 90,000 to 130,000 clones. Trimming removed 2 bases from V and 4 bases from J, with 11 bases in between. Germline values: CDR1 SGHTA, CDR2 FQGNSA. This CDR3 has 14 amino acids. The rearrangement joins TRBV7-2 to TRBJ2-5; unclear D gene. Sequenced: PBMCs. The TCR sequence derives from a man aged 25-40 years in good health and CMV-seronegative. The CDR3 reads CASSLYNGAETQYF. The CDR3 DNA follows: TGTGCCAGCAGCTTATATAACGGAGCAGAGACCCAGTACTTC.